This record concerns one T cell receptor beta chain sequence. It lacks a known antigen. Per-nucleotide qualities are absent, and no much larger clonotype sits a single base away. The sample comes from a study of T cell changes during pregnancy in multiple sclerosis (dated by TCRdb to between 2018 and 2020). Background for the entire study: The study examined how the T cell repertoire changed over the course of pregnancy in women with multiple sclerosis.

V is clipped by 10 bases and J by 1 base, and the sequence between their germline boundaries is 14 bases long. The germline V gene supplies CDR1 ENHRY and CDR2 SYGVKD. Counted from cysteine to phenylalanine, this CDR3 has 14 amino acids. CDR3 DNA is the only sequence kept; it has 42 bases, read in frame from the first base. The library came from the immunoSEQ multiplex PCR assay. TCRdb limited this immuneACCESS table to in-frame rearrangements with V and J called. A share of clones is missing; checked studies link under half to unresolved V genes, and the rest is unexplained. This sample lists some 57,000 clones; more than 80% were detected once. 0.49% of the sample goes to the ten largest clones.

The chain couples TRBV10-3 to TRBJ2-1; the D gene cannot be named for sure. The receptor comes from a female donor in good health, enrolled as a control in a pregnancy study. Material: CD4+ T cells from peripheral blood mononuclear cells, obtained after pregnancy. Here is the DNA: TGTGCCAACGGCCCGGGTGGGTCCTACAATGAGCAGTTCTTC. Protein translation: CANGPGGSYNEQFF.